This T cell receptor (beta chain) was obtained from a study of T cells in Graves' hyperthyroidism and ophthalmopathy. Template material for amplifying TCR beta CDR3 regions consisted of RNA transcripts. The HTBI primer set was used in a first-round RT-PCR of the TCR CDR3. TCRdb reprocessed the multiplex PCR reads via MiXCR and lists one record per CDR3 protein. Among hundreds of thousands of distinct CDR3 sequences listed, about 45% were seen once. From germline, CDR1 is SGHVS and CDR2 FNYEAQ. The CDR3 runs 13 residues. J gave up 6 bases and V 5 bases, and 4 bases lay outside the gene matches. This clonotype has at least ten counts.

The chain uses TRBV7-6 and TRBJ1-5; 7 bases fit TRBD1. Sequenced input: peripheral blood or thyroid tissue (not recorded which). The sequence was collected from an adult man with Graves' disease, either hyperthyroidism or ophthalmopathy (not recorded which). As DNA, the CDR3 is TGTGCCAGCAGCGAGACAGGGACTCAGCCCCAGCATTTT. Amino acids: CASSETGTQPQHF.